This T cell receptor (beta chain) comes out of a study of blood T cell repertoires in COVID-19. For the study at large: Spain, Italy and the United States supplied samples that represented acute and convalescent COVID-19.

Measured with immunoSEQ multiplex PCR; TCRdb has only the in-frame clones, and not every one. The repertoire holds approximately 300,000 clones, with approximately 90% as singletons. CDR1 and CDR2 from the germline V gene are MNHEY and SVGAGI. The CDR3 is 14 residues long. V was pared by 5 bases and J by 6 bases, with 7 bases of the junction left unmatched. The chain couples TRBV6-5 to TRBJ2-5, with 9 bases matching TRBD1. The sample was PBMCs or T cells enriched from blood (not recorded which). The receptor was derived from a woman in her 30s who had recovered from COVID-19. Here the CDR3 reads CASSPGQGRKTQYF. The CDR3 coding sequence is TGTGCCAGCAGTCCGGGACAGGGTAGGAAGACCCAGTACTTC.